One and the same sample provided the 3 T cell receptor beta chains below, sequenced in a study of siplizumab effects on memory and regulatory T cells. Using immunoSEQ multiplex PCR, the repertoire was profiled, and TCRdb retains in-frame clones only, with some absent. Seen here are approximately 100,000 clones, around 93% observed once, and the top ten hold around 0.16%. The sample was non-Treg CD4+ T cells sorted from blood. The receptors here all came from a human donor in good health.

This chain joins TRBV7-9 and TRBJ1-5; D is perhaps TRBD1 (5 bases). This CDR3 has 13 residues. Germline V lookup: CDR1 SEHNR, CDR2 FQNEAQ (reference sequence). V was shortened by 1 base and J by 11 bases, with 12 bases between the two germline ends. The CDR3 reads CASSLEGLGSQHF. The CDR3 region has the DNA TGTGCCAGCAGCTTAGAGGGGTTAGGTTCCCAGCATTTT.

The chain is built from TRBV6-5 and TRBJ1-6; D unresolved. Per germline, CDR1 MNHEY and CDR2 SVGAGI. The CDR3 covers 16 residues. V was clipped by 3 bases and J by 6 bases, with 15 bases between them. The CDR3 here is CASSYVGNSLNSPLHF. The CDR3 nucleotides read TGTGCCAGCAGTTATGTGGGGAATAGCCTTAATTCACCCCTCCACTTT.

This chain connects TRBV9 to TRBJ2-2; D remains ambiguous. Between the trimmed V and J ends, which lost 4 bases and 1 base, there was a span of 8 bases. The CDR3 runs 14 residues. CDR1 SGDLS and CDR2 YYNGEE come from the germline V gene. The CDR3 coding sequence is TGTGCCAGCAGCTTAGAGAGGAACACCGGGGAGCTGTTTTTT. Translating gives CASSLERNTGELFF.